What follows are 15 T cell receptor beta chains derived from one specimen sequenced in a study of T cells in Graves' hyperthyroidism and ophthalmopathy. Amplification of TCR beta CDR3 regions was performed using RNA transcripts as template. The study used the HTBI primer set for a first-round RT-PCR of the TCR CDR3. TCRdb passed the multiplex PCR reads through MiXCR, listing each CDR3 protein once. Of approximately 400,000 distinct CDR3 sequences listed, roughly 14% were seen once; the top ten hold around 21%. The sample consisted of blood. Source of these receptors: a man in his thirties or forties with Graves' hyperthyroidism that later progressed to Graves' ophthalmopathy.

The chain links TRBV6-2 or TRBV6-3 to TRBJ2-1; a weak D match, TRBD2 (6 bases). Trimming took off 6 bases at V and 2 bases at J, with 17 bases between the two ends. CDR1 is MNHEY, CDR2 SVGEGT, per germline. The length of the CDR3 is 16 residues. The CDR3: CASSTLRGTPYNEQFF. For the CDR3, the DNA is TGTGCCAGCAGCACCCTCCGGGGGACTCCCTACAATGAGCAGTTCTTC.

This clonotype was recorded a few times. V and J are TRBV11-2 and TRBJ2-1; 8 bases fit TRBD2. J was trimmed by 7 bases and V by 1 base; bases with no gene match: 3. This CDR3 comprises 14 residues. Germline assignment: CDR1 SGHAT and CDR2 FQNNGV. CDR3 region: CASSLGTSSNEQFF. CDR3 nucleotides: TGTGCCAGCAGCTTAGGGACTAGCTCTAATGAGCAGTTCTTC.

J is TRBJ2-7 and V is TRBV3-1, with D possibly being TRBD1 or TRBD2 (5 bases each). The CDR3 has 14 residues. V was pared by 5 bases and J by 2 bases, with 13 bases between. Germline-derived CDR1 and CDR2 are LGHDT and YNNKEL (reference sequence). The CDR3 here is CASSGPTGPYEQYF. The CDR3 nucleotides are TGTGCCAGCAGCGGACCGACGGGGCCCTACGAGCAGTACTTC.

The table lists this clonotype with many counts. The CDR3 nucleotides are TGTGCCAGCAGCCAGGGACATTTTAACACTGAAGCTTTCTTT. Amino acids: CASSQGHFNTEAFF. The V gene is TRBV7-8, the J gene TRBJ1-1; D is perhaps TRBD1 (6 bases). The CDR3 sequence is 14 residues long. The germline CDR1 and CDR2 sequences are SGHVS and FQNEAQ. V was trimmed by 5 bases and J by 2 bases, leaving 12 bases between them.

This clonotype was seen repeatedly, ten times or more. The chain carries TRBV5-1 and TRBJ2-1; D might be TRBD2 (6 bases). This CDR3 comprises 15 residues. Germline loops: CDR1 SGHRS, CDR2 YFSETQ. V lost 2 bases, J lost 8 bases, and 17 bases lay in between. CDR3 coding DNA: TGCGCCAGCAGCTTTTTATGGGGAGGAAATGATGAGCAGTTCTTC. Its protein is CASSFLWGGNDEQFF.

This clonotype was observed many times. The chain employs TRBV28 and TRBJ1-5; TRBD1 might be the D (6 bases). CDR1 and CDR2 from the germline V gene are MDHEN and SYDVKM. V lost 4 bases, J lost 4 bases, and 11 bases lay in between. The CDR3 spans 14 residues. The CDR3 bases are TGTGCCAGCAGTTGGACAGTTTCGAATCAGCCCCAGCATTTT. Translation gives CASSWTVSNQPQHF. The variable domain in full, completed from reference TRBV28 and TRBJ1-5, reads DVKVTQSSRYLVKRTGEKVFLECVQDMDHENMFWYRQDPGLGLRLIYFSYDVKMKEKGDIPEGYSVSREKKERFSLILESASTNQTSMYLCASSWTVSNQPQHFGDGTRLSIL.

Only a few counts were recorded for this clonotype. The CDR3: CASSPGQGVNYGYTF. Here the CDR3 DNA reads TGTGCCAGCTCACCAGGGCAGGGCGTTAACTATGGCTACACCTTC. This rearrangement joins TRBV18 to TRBJ1-2, with D maybe TRBD1 (5 bases). This CDR3 is 15 amino acids long. Germline CDR1 reads KGHSH; CDR2 reads LQKENI. Trimming left V 2 bases short and J 1 base short, with 11 bases between.

This clonotype was picked up many times. V and J are TRBV6-1 and TRBJ1-1; 10 bases align to TRBD1. CDR1 is MNHNS, CDR2 SASEGT, per germline. The ends lost 7 bases at V and 3 bases at J; junction bases unmatched: 5. The CDR3 is 14 amino acids. CDR3 sequence (DNA): TGTGCCAGCACCCGGACAGGGGGGTACACTGAAGCTTTCTTT. It specifies CASTRTGGYTEAFF.

This clonotype was counted only a few times. The DNA for the CDR3 is TGTGCCATCAGGAAGAACACCGGGGAGCTGTTTTTT. Its protein is CAIRKNTGELFF. This chain joins TRBV10-3 and TRBJ2-2; D call uncertain. Deletions cut 6 bases from V and 1 base from J, with 3 bases between. CDR3 length: 12 residues. Germline loops: CDR1 ENHRY, CDR2 SYGVKD.

The CDR3 DNA is TGTGCCAGCAGCCAGCAACACTCTGGGGCCAACGTCCTGACTTTC. Protein product: CASSQQHSGANVLTF. This chain joins TRBV14 and TRBJ2-6; D not resolved. The germline V and J ends were trimmed by 3 bases and 0 bases, with 6 bases remaining between them. From germline, CDR1 is SGHDN and CDR2 FVKESK. The CDR3 sequence is 15 residues long. Looking up the rest from reference TRBV14 and TRBJ2-6 gives the full variable domain: EAGVTQFPSHSVIEKGQTVTLRCDPISGHDNLYWYRRVMGKEIKFLLHFVKESKQDESGMPNNRFLAERTGGTYSTLKVQPAELEDSGVYFCASSQQHSGANVLTFGAGSRLTVL.

This clonotype was seen ten or more times. The chain combines TRBV6-2 or TRBV6-3 with TRBJ1-5; 7 nucleotides align to TRBD1. V trimming: 4 bases; J trimming: 4 bases; junction bases outside the gene matches: 7. The CDR3 spans 15 residues. Germline-derived CDR1 and CDR2 are MNHEY and SVGEGT. CDR3 loop: CASSFRQGLNQPQHF. CDR3 coding DNA: TGTGCCAGCAGTTTCCGACAGGGTCTAAATCAGCCCCAGCATTTT.

This clonotype appeared a few times. The chain joins TRBV28 to TRBJ2-1, with 8 nucleotides matching TRBD2. In germline, CDR1 is MDHEN, CDR2 SYDVKM. J was trimmed by 2 bases and V by 7 bases; bases with no gene match: 7. CDR3 length: 15 amino acids. CDR3 in amino acids: CASTPGGFAYNEQFF. CDR3 DNA sequence: TGTGCCAGCACCCCGGGGGGGTTCGCCTACAATGAGCAGTTCTTC.

J is TRBJ2-2 and V is TRBV6-1; D possibly corresponds to TRBD1 (5 bases). Deletions cut 3 bases from V and 1 base from J, with 9 bases between. The germline V gene encodes CDR1 MNHNS and CDR2 SASEGT. The CDR3 contains 15 residues. CDR3 in amino acids: CASSERQRNTGELFF. The CDR3 DNA follows: TGTGCCAGCAGTGAGCGACAGAGGAACACCGGGGAGCTGTTTTTT.

The sample holds a few counts of this clonotype. The genes are TRBV7-8 and TRBJ2-7; 7 bases match TRBD2. Per germline, CDR1 SGHVS and CDR2 FQNEAQ. The J segment lost 6 bases and the V segment lost 5 bases, leaving 7 bases of the junction unmatched. The CDR3 totals 13 residues. CDR3 sequence: CASSPQAGLEQYF. In DNA, the CDR3 is TGTGCCAGCAGCCCTCAAGCGGGGCTCGAGCAGTACTTC.

This clonotype occurred many times. The rearrangement links TRBV27 to TRBJ2-7; D call uncertain. CDR1 and CDR2 (germline): MNHEY, SMNVEV (reference sequence). This CDR3 has 14 amino acids. Trimming pared 0 bases from V and 4 bases from J, leaving 10 bases between. CDR3 bases: TGTGCCAGCAGTTTATCGCCCTATATGTACGAGCAGTACTTC. It yields the protein CASSLSPYMYEQYF.